These T cell receptor beta chains were read from a single sample in a study of blood T cell repertoires in COVID-19. Clones were sequenced by immunoSEQ multiplex PCR, and TCRdb holds only the in-frame ones, with some missing. The sample holds about 480,000 clones, approximately 88% seen once. The sequencing input was PBMCs or T cells enriched from blood (not recorded which). These receptors all come from a woman aged 40 to 50 who had recovered from COVID-19. The CDR3 runs from the conserved cysteine through the conserved F or W. The D gene is left open where the match is weak. Size tells how often a clone was seen (once, few, many) or the class of an expanded clone, and some rows leave it out.

V gene: TRBV30; D gene: TRBD2; J gene: TRBJ2-1; clone size: .; CDR3 DNA: TGTGCCTGGAGTGGGGGGACTAGCGGGAGTCTGGTGGTCGGTGAGCAGTTCTTC; CDR3 protein: CAWSGGTSGSLVVGEQFF
V gene: TRBV29-1; D gene: TRBD2; J gene: TRBJ2-1; clone size: once; CDR3 DNA: TGCAGCGTTGGTGTCCTAGCGGGTTCCTACAATGAGCAGTTCTTC; CDR3 protein: CSVGVLAGSYNEQFF
V gene: TRBV5-6; D gene: TRBD2; J gene: TRBJ2-7; clone size: .; CDR3 DNA: TGTGCCAGCAGCTTACTTACTAGCGGGAGTTTCCACGAGCAGTACTTC; CDR3 protein: CASSLLTSGSFHEQYF
V gene: TRBV11-2; D gene: TRBD2; J gene: TRBJ2-1; clone size: .; CDR3 DNA: TGTGCCAGCAGCCTAACAGGACTAGCCTCCTACAATGAGCAGTTCTTC; CDR3 protein: CASSLTGLASYNEQFF
V gene: TRBV15; D gene: TRBD1; J gene: TRBJ1-5; clone size: .; CDR3 DNA: TGTGCCACCAGCTCTGGGACAGGGGTTGACAATCAGCCCCAGCATTTT; CDR3 protein: CATSSGTGVDNQPQHF
V gene: TRBV3-1/TRBV3-2; D gene: .; J gene: TRBJ2-1; clone size: few; CDR3 DNA: TGTGCCAGCAGCCAAGGCTACGGGAAGGATGAGCAGTTCTTC; CDR3 protein: CASSQGYGKDEQFF
V gene: TRBV19; D gene: .; J gene: TRBJ1-5; clone size: .; CDR3 DNA: TGTGCCAGTAGTTTCCTGAATCAGCCCCAGCATTTT; CDR3 protein: CASSFLNQPQHF
V gene: TRBV11-2; D gene: .; J gene: TRBJ1-2; clone size: once; CDR3 DNA: TGTGCCAGCAGCCCTGACAGGCTGAATGGCTACACCTTC; CDR3 protein: CASSPDRLNGYTF
V gene: TRBV5-3; D gene: TRBD2; J gene: TRBJ2-3; clone size: .; CDR3 DNA: TGTGCCAGAAGCTCCCCGGCTAGCGGGAGCGGGTGGAGGACAGATACGCAGTATTTT; CDR3 protein: CARSSPASGSGWRTDTQYF
V gene: TRBV29-1; D gene: TRBD2; J gene: TRBJ2-3; clone size: few; CDR3 DNA: TGCAGCGTTGTGGGACTAGCGGGAGAGTTGGATACGCAGTATTTT; CDR3 protein: CSVVGLAGELDTQYF
V gene: TRBV11-2; D gene: .; J gene: TRBJ2-7; clone size: .; CDR3 DNA: TGTGCCAGCAGCTTAGGACTAGGCAACGAGCAGTACTTC; CDR3 protein: CASSLGLGNEQYF
V gene: TRBV20-1; D gene: TRBD2; J gene: TRBJ2-7; clone size: few; CDR3 DNA: TGCAGTGCTAGTATTCCTAGCGGCCGGAGTGGGCAGTACTTC; CDR3 protein: CSASIPSGRSGQYF
V gene: TRBV7-6; D gene: TRBD2; J gene: TRBJ2-1; clone size: few; CDR3 DNA: TGTGCCAGCAGCTTATCGGGGGGGCCCTACAATGAGCAGTTCTTC; CDR3 protein: CASSLSGGPYNEQFF
V gene: TRBV10-3; D gene: .; J gene: TRBJ1-6; clone size: .; CDR3 DNA: TGTGCCATCAGTGAACTCGCGGGGGGCCGACCCAATTCACCCCTCCACTTT; CDR3 protein: CAISELAGGRPNSPLHF
V gene: TRBV6-5; D gene: TRBD1; J gene: TRBJ2-7; clone size: .; CDR3 DNA: TGTGCCAGCAGTCCCACAGGGGGCACCCCCTACGAGCAGTACTTC; CDR3 protein: CASSPTGGTPYEQYF
V gene: TRBV4-2; D gene: TRBD2; J gene: TRBJ2-1; clone size: .; CDR3 DNA: TGTGCCAGCAGCCAAGATCAGGTAGCGGGAGTTCACAATGAGCAGTTCTTC; CDR3 protein: CASSQDQVAGVHNEQFF
V gene: TRBV28; D gene: .; J gene: TRBJ2-7; clone size: .; CDR3 DNA: TGTGCCAGCAGACCAACAGGGTTAGACTACGAGCAGTACTTC; CDR3 protein: CASRPTGLDYEQYF
V gene: TRBV7-2; D gene: TRBD1; J gene: TRBJ1-1; clone size: .; CDR3 DNA: TGTGCCAGCAGCCCCACGACAGGGGCTGAAGCTTTCTTT; CDR3 protein: CASSPTTGAEAFF
V gene: TRBV3-1/TRBV3-2; D gene: .; J gene: TRBJ1-1; clone size: .; CDR3 DNA: TGTGCCAGCAGCCAACCGGGGGTAGACACTGAAGCTTTCTTT; CDR3 protein: CASSQPGVDTEAFF
V gene: TRBV11-2; D gene: .; J gene: TRBJ2-7; clone size: .; CDR3 DNA: TGTGCCAGCAGCTCAACTAGAGATGGGTCCTACGAGCAGTACTTC; CDR3 protein: CASSSTRDGSYEQYF
V gene: TRBV28; D gene: .; J gene: TRBJ1-1; clone size: .; CDR3 DNA: TGTGCCAGCAGCAATACTGAAGCTTTCTTT; CDR3 protein: CASSNTEAFF
V gene: TRBV3-1/TRBV3-2; D gene: .; J gene: TRBJ2-7; clone size: .; CDR3 DNA: TGTGCCAGCAGCCCCTCCTTTCCCAGGGAGCAGTACTTC; CDR3 protein: CASSPSFPREQYF
V gene: TRBV7-2; D gene: .; J gene: TRBJ2-3; clone size: .; CDR3 DNA: TGTGCCAGCACCAACATGGCGGGACAGAGGTATTTT; CDR3 protein: CASTNMAGQRYF
V gene: TRBV2; D gene: .; J gene: TRBJ1-2; clone size: few; CDR3 DNA: TGTGCCAGCAGTGAATATACAGACCTCTATGGCTACACCTTC; CDR3 protein: CASSEYTDLYGYTF
V gene: TRBV19; D gene: TRBD1; J gene: TRBJ1-1; clone size: .; CDR3 DNA: TGTGCCAGTAGAAGGACAGGGGGCGACACTGAAGCTTTCTTT; CDR3 protein: CASRRTGGDTEAFF
V gene: TRBV27; D gene: TRBD2; J gene: TRBJ2-7; clone size: .; CDR3 DNA: TGTGCCAGCAGTACCCGGACTAGCGGGATCTACGAGCAGTACTTC; CDR3 protein: CASSTRTSGIYEQYF
V gene: TRBV14; D gene: .; J gene: TRBJ1-6; clone size: .; CDR3 DNA: TGTGCCAGCATTAGTATGGATAATTCACCCCTCCACTTT; CDR3 protein: CASISMDNSPLHF
V gene: TRBV20-1; D gene: .; J gene: TRBJ2-7; clone size: .; CDR3 DNA: TGCAGTGCTAATGACCGCTACGAGCAGTACTTC; CDR3 protein: CSANDRYEQYF
V gene: TRBV4-1; D gene: .; J gene: TRBJ2-7; clone size: .; CDR3 DNA: TGCGCCAGCAGCCTACGGGGGGCAGCTGAGCTCTACGAGCAGTACTTC; CDR3 protein: CASSLRGAAELYEQYF
V gene: TRBV6-2/TRBV6-3; D gene: TRBD1; J gene: TRBJ1-2; clone size: once; CDR3 DNA: TGTGCCAGCAGTTCACGAACAGGGGCGCTTTATGGCTACACCTTC; CDR3 protein: CASSSRTGALYGYTF
V gene: TRBV4-1; D gene: TRBD1; J gene: TRBJ1-3; clone size: .; CDR3 DNA: TGCGCCAGCAGCCAACCTCCATGGGGACAGGGAGACTCTGGAAACACCATATATTTT; CDR3 protein: CASSQPPWGQGDSGNTIYF
V gene: TRBV7-9; D gene: TRBD2; J gene: TRBJ2-1; clone size: .; CDR3 DNA: TGTGCCAGCAGCTTAGCGGGAGGGTTTCTCGAGCAGTTCTTC; CDR3 protein: CASSLAGGFLEQFF
V gene: TRBV14; D gene: TRBD1; J gene: TRBJ1-2; clone size: .; CDR3 DNA: TGTGCCAGCAGCAGACGACAGGGACGTGACTATGGCTACACCTTC; CDR3 protein: CASSRRQGRDYGYTF
V gene: TRBV5-6; D gene: TRBD2; J gene: TRBJ2-5; clone size: once; CDR3 DNA: TGTGCCAGCAGCCCGCCTGGGACTAGCGAAGAGACCCAGTACTTC; CDR3 protein: CASSPPGTSEETQYF
V gene: TRBV7-2; D gene: TRBD2; J gene: TRBJ2-1; clone size: .; CDR3 DNA: TGTGCCAGCAGCTTAGGACTAGCGCTCTACAATGAGCAGTTCTTC; CDR3 protein: CASSLGLALYNEQFF
V gene: TRBV5-6; D gene: .; J gene: TRBJ1-2; clone size: .; CDR3 DNA: TGTGCCAGCAGCTTGGGACAGTCTAACTATGGCTACACCTTC; CDR3 protein: CASSLGQSNYGYTF
V gene: TRBV18; D gene: TRBD1; J gene: TRBJ1-6; clone size: .; CDR3 DNA: TGTGCCAGCTCACCGGGACAGGGGATGAATTCACCCCTCCACTTT; CDR3 protein: CASSPGQGMNSPLHF
V gene: TRBV29-1; D gene: .; J gene: TRBJ2-5; clone size: .; CDR3 DNA: TGCAGCGTTTTGGGCACAGAGACCCAGTACTTC; CDR3 protein: CSVLGTETQYF
V gene: TRBV5-4; D gene: .; J gene: TRBJ1-1; clone size: .; CDR3 DNA: TGTGCCAGCAGCTCCGAGCCGAACACTGAAGCTTTCTTT; CDR3 protein: CASSSEPNTEAFF
V gene: TRBV3-1/TRBV3-2; D gene: TRBD1; J gene: TRBJ2-4; clone size: .; CDR3 DNA: TGTGCCAGCAGCCAAGATAGGGGACAGGGGTTTCTAGCCAAAAACATTCAGTACTTC; CDR3 protein: CASSQDRGQGFLAKNIQYF